This TCR beta chain was documented in a study of shared clonotypes between healthy human individuals. The wider study: In total, the donors were two women and three men aged 18 to 49. Each donor's CD8 memory used one plate, CD8 naive two, each CD4 subset three. Study findings and constraints: Limitation of the genetic and exposure-history diversity represented came from the few donors.

TCRdb's table, derived via immunoSEQ multiplex PCR, lists solely in-frame clones and lacks some. The sample holds 2 million to 2.5 million clones, roughly 91% seen once. This clone was detected once. Antigen specificity is unknown. As defined, naive CD8 cells were CD45RO-negative and positively selected for CCR7, with terminally differentiated effector memory CD45RA+ cells excluded. V trimming: 6 bases; J trimming: 4 bases; junction bases outside the gene matches: 11. The CDR3 spans 17 residues. CDR1 is MDHEN and CDR2 is SYDVKM in the germline V gene. Sequenced material: naive CD8+ T cells from PBMCs. The sequence was collected from a man aged 18 to 29 in good health. Some clones in this sample may be carry-over from other donors' samples. The chain couples TRBV28 to TRBJ2-7; 14 bases fit TRBD2. CDR3 region: CASRTGLAGGPEYEQYF. The DNA for the CDR3 is TGTGCCAGCAGGACAGGACTAGCGGGAGGCCCAGAGTACGAGCAGTACTTC.